The 12 T cell receptor beta chains reported below all come from one sample, sequenced in a study of cytomegalovirus exposure and HLA in healthy donors. PCR was performed using 60 Vbeta and 13 Jbeta primers. TCRdb keeps only in-frame clones here, not all; method: immunoSEQ multiplex PCR. Of over 150,000 clones listed, approximately 77% are singletons. Sequencing was done on a sample of PBMCs. These receptors all stem from a male donor in good health and CMV-seropositive.

The V and J genes are TRBV4-2 and TRBJ2-2, with TRBD2 identical over 10 bases. The CDR3 loop spans 18 amino acids. Losses at the gene ends were 4 bases for V and 4 bases for J; bases not matched to a gene: 12. CDR1 is LGHNA and CDR2 is YNFKEQ in the germline V gene. CDR3: CASSRIKSGGGSTGELFF. Here the CDR3 DNA reads TGTGCCAGCAGCCGTATAAAAAGCGGGGGGGGAAGCACCGGGGAGCTGTTTTTT.

This clone was observed a handful of times. The V and J genes are TRBV4-1 and TRBJ1-1, with 8 bases aligning to TRBD1. Germline V gene sequence: CDR1 MGHRA, CDR2 YSYEKL. Trimming removed 4 bases from V and 4 bases from J; junction bases left unmatched: 5. The CDR3 runs 14 residues. CDR3 sequence: CASSPVQGATEAFF. The CDR3 region has the DNA TGCGCCAGCAGCCCTGTCCAGGGGGCCACTGAAGCTTTCTTT.

The chain employs TRBV7-3 and TRBJ2-3; 9 nucleotides agree with TRBD2. Germline V gene lookup returns CDR1 SGHTA and CDR2 FQGTGA. The CDR3 is made up of 16 amino acids. With V trimmed by 2 bases and J by 4 bases, 7 bases remained unmatched. The DNA for the CDR3 is TGTGCCAGCAGCTTAGGTCTAGCGGGGTTAGCAGATACGCAGTATTTT. As protein: CASSLGLAGLADTQYF.

The chain recombines TRBV5-4 with TRBJ1-2; 7 nucleotides match TRBD1. J gave up 10 bases and V 5 bases, and 5 bases lay outside the gene matches. This CDR3 region has 11 residues. Germline CDR1 and CDR2: SGHNT and YYREEE (reference sequence). CDR3 DNA: TGTGCCAGCAGTAGGGGACAGTCCTACACCTTC. Translated: CASSRGQSYTF.

As to this clone: Other DNA sequences in this sample translate to the same CDR3. This rearrangement joins TRBV10-1 to TRBJ1-3; D unclear. CDR3 length: 14 residues. Trimming stripped 5 bases from V and 2 bases from J, with 10 bases between. Germline V lookup: CDR1 WNHNN, CDR2 SYGVQD (reference sequence). The CDR3 coding sequence is TGCGCCAGCAGTTCCTACCTTGCTGGAAACACCATATATTTT. Residues: CASSSYLAGNTIYF.

In the case of this clone: At one end, the junction sequence differs from germline, possibly due to a read error. The chain employs TRBV7-9 and TRBJ1-4; 10 positions match TRBD1. Germline CDR1 and CDR2: SEHNR and FQNEAQ (reference sequence). This CDR3 contains 14 residues. In nucleotides, the CDR3 is TGTTCCAGCCGGGACAGGGGCACGGATGAAAAACTATTTTTT. Translation: CSSRDRGTDEKLFF.

V gene TRBV6-5 combines with J gene TRBJ2-5, with 9 bases identical to TRBD1. The germline gives CDR1 MNHEY, CDR2 SVGAGI. V was clipped by 7 bases and J by 3 bases; unmatched bases: 6. The CDR3 contains 14 residues. CDR3 protein: CASTRQGEKETQYF. The CDR3 region has the DNA TGTGCCAGCACCCGACAGGGGGAGAAAGAGACCCAGTACTTC.

The chain links TRBV7-9 to TRBJ2-2, with 10 bases aligning to TRBD1. The junction had 12 bases not matched to a gene; V was cut back by 5 bases and J by 6 bases. The CDR3 covers 17 residues. The germline V gene has CDR1 SEHNR and CDR2 FQNEAQ (reference sequence). The CDR3 protein is CASSPKGGTGESGELFF. CDR3 bases: TGTGCCAGCAGCCCAAAAGGTGGGACAGGGGAGTCCGGGGAGCTGTTTTTT.

The V gene is TRBV21-1, the J gene TRBJ1-6; the table calls TRBD1, which could not be checked here. TRBV21-1 is reported as a pseudogene. This CDR3 contains 14 residues. CDR3 loop: CASSTQPHNSPLHF. The CDR3 coding sequence is TGTGCCAGCAGCACACAGCCTCATAATTCACCCCTCCACTTT.

This clone turned up a few times. The rearrangement links TRBV4-1 to TRBJ2-2, with a tentative D call TRBD2 (6 bases). Germline V gene data show CDR1 as MGHRA and CDR2 as YSYEKL. The CDR3 is made up of 17 amino acids. The V and J ends lost 4 bases and 0 bases respectively, with 15 bases between them. CDR3 nucleotides: TGCGCCAGCAGCCCCCGGACTATCTTTGCGAACACCGGGGAGCTGTTTTTT. It codes for CASSPRTIFANTGELFF.

The genes are TRBV7-2 and TRBJ1-2; 10 bases are shared with TRBD1. Germline values: CDR1 SGHTA, CDR2 FQGNSA. V shed 5 bases, J shed 4 bases, and the junction held 10 bases outside the gene matches. This CDR3 spans 16 amino acids. This CDR3 reads CASSAPGTGDVYGYTF. The CDR3 DNA reads as TGTGCCAGCAGCGCTCCCGGGACAGGGGATGTCTATGGCTACACCTTC.

The chain has TRBV29-1 and TRBJ1-5; no clear D. V lost 7 bases, J lost 7 bases, and 14 bases lay in between. This CDR3 has 12 amino acids. Germline V gene lookup returns CDR1 SQVTM and CDR2 ANQGSEA. The DNA for the CDR3 is TGCAGCGCCCGGATCCCGGGGCAGCCCCAGCATTTT. Translated, it gives CSARIPGQPQHF.